This T cell receptor beta chain was profiled in a study of PD-1 blockade in classical Hodgkin lymphoma. On the study more broadly: Patients were treated with nivolumab at 3 mg/kg, and this was given intravenously every 2 weeks.

With regard to this clone: The antigen is not known.

Autologous stem cell transplantation was followed by relapse in every patient, and brentuximab vedotin exposure varied. Study-wide findings and caveats: Diversity in CD4+ TCRs, unlike that measured in CD8+ TCRs, had risen significantly by C4D1. The authors have not defined what causes the repertoire differences, possibly disease activity or prior therapy. Patients newly diagnosed and complete responders had comparable baseline diversity.

The CDR3 is 14 residues long. The V and J ends lost 3 bases and 3 bases respectively, with 6 bases between them. Germline values: CDR1 LNHDA, CDR2 SQIVND (reference sequence). TCRdb keeps only in-frame clones here, not all; method: immunoSEQ multiplex PCR. The sample includes 90,000 to 130,000 clones, 70% to 90% of them seen just once. Material: peripheral blood mononuclear cells (PBMCs), obtained before the second cycle of nivolumab. This chain links TRBV19 with TRBJ2-6; possibly TRBD1 for D (5 bases). This receptor was obtained from a human donor with classical Hodgkin lymphoma. This chain's CDR3 is CASSIRVGANVLTF. The CDR3 region has the DNA TGTGCCAGTAGTATCAGGGTTGGGGCCAACGTCCTGACTTTC. The full variable domain, rest sourced from reference TRBV19 and TRBJ2-6, is DGGITQSPKYLFRKEGQNVTLSCEQNLNHDAMYWYRQDPGQGLRLIYYSQIVNDFQKGDIAEGYSVSREKKESFPLTVTSAQKNPTAFYLCASSIRVGANVLTFGAGSRLTVL.